This T cell receptor beta chain is drawn from a study of PD-L1 blockade in urothelial cancer. On the study more broadly: Typically, measured as a median, blood samples had 140,000 or so T cells.

A spike-in of synthetic TCR analog templates was added to each PCR. Sequenced by immunoSEQ multiplex PCR; TCRdb stores in-frame clones only, minus some. The repertoire holds about 84,000 clones, with about 80% as singletons. J was trimmed by 1 base and V by 4 bases; bases with no gene match: 10. This CDR3 contains 16 residues. Germline CDR1 is SGDLS and CDR2 is YYNGEE. The sample in question was PBMCs, obtained around atezolizumab (anti-PD-L1) treatment. The J gene is TRBJ1-1, the V gene TRBV9; TRBD1 matches at 7 bases. The clonotype comes from a man in his 70s with urothelial cancer. CDR3 nucleotide sequence: TGTGCCAGCAGCTCCCTCACCGGGACAGAGAACACTGAAGCTTTCTTT. As protein: CASSSLTGTENTEAFF.